The 15 T cell receptor beta chains reported below all come from one sample, sequenced in a study of spatial heterogeneity in lung cancer. Study-wide findings and caveats: Higher tumor mutation counts went along with higher counts of expanded intratumoral alpha and beta TCRs.

Antigens for these TCRs are unknown. TCRdb re-called the 5' RACE reads with MiXCR, one entry per CDR3 protein. Of about 800 distinct CDR3 sequences listed, roughly a tenth are singletons. Time point denoted: sample taken at primary tumor resection. The sample in question was lung tumor tissue, obtained at surgery. Source of these receptors: a male donor with early-stage non-small cell lung cancer.

A remark on this clonotype: This may arise from a read error, as a much more abundant clone is one base away. A library made for alpha chains picked up this beta chain off target, so its size means little. This chain connects TRBV13 to TRBJ2-3; tentative D call: TRBD1 (6 bases). The J call may be incorrect, as the DNA end agrees better with TRBJ1-5. The germline CDR1 and CDR2 sequences are PRHDT and FYEKMQ (reference sequence). CDR3 length: 17 amino acids. The CDR3, as DNA: TGTGCCAGCAGCTTAAGGGGGGGACTAGCCCGCACAGATACGCAGCATTTT. It encodes CASSLRGGLARTDTQHF.

In its sample, this clonotype ranks as medium-sized. This beta chain was picked up by a library intended for alpha chains and is off target, so its count carries little meaning. The genes are TRBV20-1 and TRBJ2-1; a weak D match, TRBD2 (7 bases). Per the germline V gene, CDR1 is DFQATT and CDR2 is SNEGSKA (reference sequence). V lost 8 bases to trimming and J lost 2 bases, with 19 bases between them. This CDR3 contains 15 residues. The CDR3 reads CSPWGASGTYNEQFF. The CDR3 DNA sequence: TGCAGTCCCTGGGGGGCTAGCGGAACCTACAATGAGCAGTTCTTC.

This clonotype is medium-sized. Within a library made for alpha chains, this beta chain is off target, and its count is uninformative. J is TRBJ1-5 and V is TRBV7-6; 7 positions match TRBD1. Germline assignment: CDR1 SGHVS and CDR2 FNYEAQ. The CDR3 consists of 14 residues. V was clipped by 3 bases and J by 5 bases; unmatched bases: 4. Here the CDR3 reads CASSLTGFHQPQHF. CDR3 DNA sequence: TGTGCCAGCAGCTTGACAGGGTTTCATCAGCCCCAGCATTTT.

This clonotype is deemed medium-sized (0.01 to 0.1%). Within a library made for alpha chains, this beta chain is off target, and its count is uninformative. The chain is built from TRBV7-2 and TRBJ2-3; 7 bases match TRBD2. In germline, CDR1 is SGHTA, CDR2 FQGNSA. The CDR3 is made up of 15 amino acids. The ends lost 5 bases at V and 6 bases at J; junction bases unmatched: 11. The CDR3 is CASSSGALQRDTQYF. The CDR3, as DNA: TGTGCCAGCAGCAGCGGGGCCCTCCAGAGGGATACGCAGTATTTT.

Note on this clonotype: A library made for alpha chains picked up this beta chain off target, so its size means little. The chain employs TRBV10-3 and TRBJ1-1; 7 positions match TRBD1. V lost 5 bases to trimming and J lost 3 bases; unmatched junction nucleotides: 6. CDR3 size: 14 residues. Germline CDR1 reads ENHRY; CDR2 reads SYGVKD. CDR3 in amino acids: CAISPGGGDTEAFF. The CDR3 DNA follows: TGTGCCATCAGTCCAGGGGGTGGTGACACTGAAGCTTTCTTT.

Notes on this clonotype: This beta chain is an off-target read within a library intended for alpha chains, so its frequency means little. The chain couples TRBV20-1 to TRBJ2-5; 12 bases align to TRBD2. The CDR3 spans 15 residues. V lost 3 bases and J lost 4; bases outside the gene matches: 6. CDR1 is DFQATT, CDR2 SNEGSKA, per germline (reference sequence). Written as DNA, the CDR3 is TGCAGTGCTAGGCCTAGCGGGAGGGCCAGAGAGACCCAGTACTTC. This translates into CSARPSGRARETQYF.

By sample fraction, this clonotype is medium-sized. Being off target in a library aimed at alpha chains, this beta chain has a size of little meaning. The rearrangement joins TRBV10-2 to TRBJ1-6; D is uncertain. The V end was cut by 5 bases, the J end by 7 bases, with 6 bases between. The CDR3 consists of 12 residues. Germline values: CDR1 WSHSY, CDR2 SAAADI. CDR3: CASSLQNSPLHF. In DNA, the CDR3 is TGCGCCAGCAGTTTACAGAATTCACCCCTCCACTTT.

This clonotype is medium-sized in the sample. This beta chain is an unintended read in a library built for alpha chains; its size means little. The chain couples TRBV5-1 to TRBJ2-2; the D gene is possibly TRBD2 (6 bases). The CDR3 has 16 amino acids. Germline CDR1 is SGHRS and CDR2 is YFSETQ. Trimming left V 0 bases short and J 1 base short, with 10 bases between. CDR3 nucleotide sequence: TGCGCCAGCAGCTTGGATGGCGGGGAGAACACCGGGGAGCTGTTTTTT. It translates to CASSLDGGENTGELFF.

This clonotype is judged medium-sized. Found in a library prepared for alpha chains, this beta chain is an off-target read, and its abundance has little meaning. The chain employs TRBV24-1 and TRBJ2-2; 8 bases are shared with TRBD1. J gave up 0 bases and V 0 bases, and 5 bases lay outside the gene matches. This CDR3 is built from 18 residues. The germline V gene encodes CDR1 KGHDR and CDR2 SFDVKD. CDR3 DNA sequence: TGTGCCACCAGTGATTTGCGATACAGGGGGGCGAACACCGGGGAGCTGTTTTTT. This sequence encodes CATSDLRYRGANTGELFF.

This clonotype is large (0.1 to 1%) in the sample. With the library built for alpha chains, this beta chain is off target and its frequency is not meaningful. This rearrangement joins TRBV2 to TRBJ1-2; D is perhaps TRBD1 (5 bases). Germline CDR1 SNHLY, CDR2 FYNNEI. V lost 3 bases, J lost 8 bases, and 19 bases lay in between. The CDR3 runs 15 residues. The CDR3 DNA reads TGTGCCAGCAGTGACATGGGGCAGTTTCATGGAGGCTACACCTTC. Translation: CASSDMGQFHGGYTF.

This clonotype counts as medium-sized. Because this beta chain is a stray read in a library intended to capture alpha chains, its abundance should not be given much weight. This sequence joins TRBV6-1 and TRBJ1-5, with 8 nucleotides matching TRBD1. V dropped 4 bases and J dropped 7; count of bases not matched to a gene: 6. Germline CDR1 reads MNHNS; CDR2 reads SASEGT. This CDR3 comprises 14 residues. The CDR3: CASSGDRSRQPQHF. In nucleotides, the CDR3 is TGTGCCAGCAGTGGGGACAGGTCGCGGCAGCCCCAGCATTTT.

This clonotype counts as medium-sized. This beta chain slipped into a library made for alpha chains as a stray read, so its size is not meaningful. The chain recombines TRBV20-1 with TRBJ2-7; 9 bases match TRBD1. The ends lost 2 bases at V and 3 bases at J; junction bases unmatched: 5. CDR1 and CDR2 (germline): DFQATT, SNEGSKA (reference sequence). The CDR3 length is 14 residues. This CDR3 is CSARPGQGNYEQYF. CDR3 in DNA: TGCAGTGCTAGACCCGGACAGGGGAACTACGAGCAGTACTTC.

This clonotype is judged large (0.1 to 1%). The library was designed around alpha chains, so this beta chain is a stray read whose abundance carries little weight. The V call is TRBV6-5, the J call TRBJ1-1; D is undetermined. CDR1 and CDR2 from the germline V gene are MNHEY and SVGAGI. The ends were cut back, 0 bases at V and 1 base at J, with 9 bases in the middle. There are 15 residues in the CDR3. The CDR3 loop reads CASSYSEDPNTEAFF. The DNA of the CDR3 is TGTGCCAGCAGTTACTCGGAGGATCCGAACACTGAAGCTTTCTTT.

As to this clonotype: This beta chain lies outside the target of a library built for alpha chains; its clone size means little. This sequence joins TRBV7-8 and TRBJ1-2; no clear D gene. There are 13 residues in the CDR3. With 2 bases removed from V and 9 bases from J, the gap between germline ends came to 13 bases. Germline V gives CDR1 SGHVS, CDR2 FQNEAQ. The CDR3: CASSLSTSGSYTF. The CDR3, as DNA: TGTGCCAGCAGCTTATCCACCTCTGGAAGCTACACCTTC.

This clonotype is categorized as medium-sized. With the library built for alpha chains, this beta chain is off target and its frequency is not meaningful. This sequence joins TRBV7-2 and TRBJ2-7; no clear D gene. The CDR3 totals 14 residues. CDR1 and CDR2 from the germline V gene are SGHTA and FQGNSA. The V and J ends lost 2 bases and 2 bases respectively, with 10 bases between them. The DNA of the CDR3 is TGTGCCAGCAGCTTATTAGCTGAGGCCTACGAGCAGTACTTC. As protein: CASSLLAEAYEQYF.